Shown below are 18 T cell receptor beta chains from a single sample sequenced in a study of cytotoxic CD8 clonotypes in ibrutinib-treated CLL. Measured with immunoSEQ multiplex PCR; TCRdb has only the in-frame clones, and not every one. The table records some 43,000 clones, around 73% of them present only once. The sequenced sample was PBMCs, obtained after 12 months of ibrutinib treatment. All receptors derive from a human donor with chronic lymphocytic leukemia.

The V and J genes are TRBV10-3 and TRBJ1-1, with 11 bases fitting TRBD1. Germline values: CDR1 ENHRY, CDR2 SYGVKD. Trimming at V came to 10 bases and at J to 7 bases, leaving 5 bases not matched to a gene. This CDR3 is 12 amino acids long. The CDR3 spells CATRDRGIEAFF. CDR3 nucleotides: TGTGCCACGCGGGACAGGGGGATTGAAGCTTTCTTT.

The V and J genes are TRBV7-2 and TRBJ2-7, with 10 positions matching TRBD2. After removal of 2 bases from V and 5 bases from J, the junction contained 3 bases not matched to a gene. This CDR3 has 14 amino acids. Germline loops: CDR1 SGHTA, CDR2 FQGNSA. CDR3 in amino acids: CASSLSGGENEQYF. In nucleotides, the CDR3 is TGTGCCAGCAGCTTAAGCGGGGGGGAAAACGAGCAGTACTTC.

The rearrangement uses TRBV23-1 and TRBJ2-3; no firm D call. TRBV23-1 is assigned to the ORF class and has an uncertain function. The V end was cut by 1 base, the J end by 1 base, with 12 bases between. This CDR3 has 16 amino acids. DNA of the CDR3: TGCGCCAGCAGTCAATGGCCAACTGCTGGCACAGATACGCAGTATTTT. Translating gives CASSQWPTAGTDTQYF.

This rearrangement joins TRBV5-8 to TRBJ2-6, with a tentative D call TRBD2 (6 bases). Germline CDR1 is SGHTS and CDR2 is YDEGEE. This CDR3 is 15 amino acids long. The germline V and J ends were trimmed by 3 bases and 4 bases, with 11 bases remaining between them. The CDR3 here is CASSSRETGANVLTF. In DNA form, the CDR3 reads TGTGCCAGCAGCTCCCGGGAGACCGGGGCCAACGTCCTGACTTTC.

The chain joins TRBV27 to TRBJ1-5; D is perhaps TRBD1 (5 bases). Germline assignment: CDR1 MNHEY and CDR2 SMNVEV (reference sequence). The CDR3 length is 14 residues. The V and J ends lost 3 bases and 2 bases respectively, with 8 bases between them. CDR3: CASSFRDRNQPQHF. CDR3 in DNA: TGTGCCAGCAGTTTCCGGGACCGCAATCAGCCCCAGCATTTT.

The chain is built from TRBV5-1 and TRBJ2-7, with 10 bases lining up with TRBD2. The CDR3 runs to 15 residues. Per germline, CDR1 SGHRS and CDR2 YFSETQ. Trimming at V came to 3 bases and at J to 2 bases, leaving 5 bases not matched to a gene. The chain's CDR3 is CASSSLAGETYEQYF. The CDR3 DNA reads TGCGCCAGCAGCTCCCTAGCGGGAGAGACCTACGAGCAGTACTTC.

The chain links TRBV6-6 to TRBJ1-6; TRBD1 is a possible D gene (6 bases). Germline V gene data show CDR1 as MNHNY and CDR2 as SVGAGI (reference sequence). V was clipped by 5 bases and J by 8 bases, with 19 bases between them. CDR3 size: 16 residues. CDR3 sequence: CASSPQSPTGYSPLHF. In nucleotides, the CDR3 is TGTGCCAGCAGTCCCCAATCCCCGACAGGCTATTCACCCCTCCACTTT.

CDR3 loop: CASSQGYGGGASDTQYF. Written as DNA, the CDR3 is TGTGCCAGCAGCCAGGGGTACGGCGGGGGGGCTTCAGATACGCAGTATTTT. The chain combines TRBV7-8 with TRBJ2-3; 9 bases line up with TRBD2. CDR3 length: 17 residues. Trimming took 5 bases from V and 4 from J; bases not matched to a gene: 13. From germline, CDR1 is SGHVS and CDR2 FQNEAQ.

The chain has TRBV5-1 and TRBJ2-2, with TRBD2 matching 7 bases. The germline gives CDR1 SGHRS, CDR2 YFSETQ. Trimming at V came to 0 bases and at J to 5 bases, leaving 4 bases not matched to a gene. The CDR3 is 15 amino acids. This chain's CDR3 is CASSLDQGGTGELFF. DNA of the CDR3: TGCGCCAGCAGCTTGGACCAGGGAGGGACCGGGGAGCTGTTTTTT.

The chain employs TRBV5-1 and TRBJ2-7, with D uncertain. This CDR3 has 13 residues. Germline-derived CDR1 and CDR2 are SGHRS and YFSETQ. Trimming removed 7 bases from V and 5 bases from J, with 16 bases in between. The CDR3 bases are TGCGCCAGCTCTCGGTTGGAGAGTGACGAGCAGTACTTC. Encoded protein: CASSRLESDEQYF.

This clone was seen a handful of times. This chain links TRBV7-2 with TRBJ1-1; D unclear. CDR1 SGHTA and CDR2 FQGNSA come from the germline V gene. The CDR3 loop spans 12 amino acids. The V gene lost 8 bases and the J gene lost 0 bases, with 7 bases spanning the gap. This chain's CDR3 is CASGRLNTEAFF. The CDR3 region has the DNA TGTGCCAGCGGTCGACTGAACACTGAAGCTTTCTTT.

This chain connects TRBV5-1 to TRBJ2-2, with 10 bases aligning to TRBD2. Germline V lookup: CDR1 SGHRS, CDR2 YFSETQ. Losses at the gene ends were 2 bases for V and 6 bases for J; bases not matched to a gene: 10. CDR3 size: 17 residues. The CDR3 reads CASSFVSSGGGSGELFF. For the CDR3, the DNA is TGCGCCAGCAGCTTTGTGTCTAGCGGGGGAGGATCCGGGGAGCTGTTTTTT.

The chain joins TRBV18 to TRBJ2-7, with TRBD1 matching over 9 bases. Trimming cost V 0 bases and J 2 bases; bases outside gene matches: 2. Germline CDR1 reads KGHSH; CDR2 reads LQKENI. The CDR3 contains 15 residues. The CDR3 reads CASSPPGQGPYEQYF. The CDR3 bases are TGTGCCAGCTCACCACCGGGACAGGGTCCCTACGAGCAGTACTTC.

The chain has TRBV7-8 and TRBJ1-5, with TRBD1 identical over 8 bases. J gave up 6 bases and V 0 bases, and 13 bases lay outside the gene matches. This CDR3 has 18 residues. Per germline, CDR1 SGHVS and CDR2 FQNEAQ. Here the CDR3 DNA reads TGTGCCAGCAGCTTAGCGAGTCGTGGACAGGGTCTAGTTCAGCCCCAGCATTTT. It is translated as CASSLASRGQGLVQPQHF.

This clone has a handful of counts. This rearrangement joins TRBV5-1 to TRBJ1-3; D not resolved. The V gene lost 0 bases and the J gene lost 6 bases, with 10 bases spanning the gap. The CDR3 extends over 14 amino acids. Germline-derived CDR1 and CDR2 are SGHRS and YFSETQ. The CDR3 DNA reads TGCGCCAGCAGCTTGGTGTCCTACCTAAACACCATATATTTT. Protein: CASSLVSYLNTIYF.

V gene TRBV5-6 combines with J gene TRBJ2-5; D remains unclear. Germline V gene sequence: CDR1 SGHDT, CDR2 YYEEEE. CDR3 size: 12 residues. Trimming stripped 5 bases from V and 3 bases from J, with 8 bases between. CDR3 protein: CASRRREETQYF. For the CDR3, the DNA is TGTGCCAGCAGGAGACGGGAAGAGACCCAGTACTTC.

This sequence joins TRBV11-2 and TRBJ2-1; 9 bases align to TRBD2. Germline V gives CDR1 SGHAT, CDR2 FQNNGV. CDR3 length: 15 amino acids. Unmatched junction bases numbered 11, after V lost 1 base and J lost 13 bases. The CDR3 nucleotides are TGTGCCAGCAGCTTAGTTTTTATGAGCGGGGGGCCTCAGTTCTTC. Translating it yields CASSLVFMSGGPQFF.

V and J are TRBV5-4 and TRBJ2-6; 8 bases are a match to TRBD1. V trimming: 4 bases; J trimming: 4 bases; junction bases outside the gene matches: 4. The CDR3 totals 15 residues. Germline V gene data show CDR1 as SGHNT and CDR2 as YYREEE (reference sequence). The CDR3 region is CASSLQGAGANVLTF. CDR3 bases: TGTGCCAGCAGCCTTCAGGGGGCCGGGGCCAACGTCCTGACTTTC.